This paragraph reports one T cell receptor (beta chain). With 5 bases removed from V and 0 bases from J, the gap between germline ends came to 11 bases. CDR3 length: 15 amino acids. Per germline, CDR1 MNHEY and CDR2 SMNVEV (reference sequence). The data were taken from a study of blood T cell repertoires in COVID-19. Study-wide background: Acute and convalescent COVID-19 specimens originated in the United States, Italy and Spain. PBMCs, B-cell-depleted T cells, or T cells provided the cDNA or gDNA that made up the material.

In the source study's methods: The authors estimated nucleated cell counts from reference gene primer amplification. Libraries were prepared by immunoSEQ multiplex PCR; TCRdb keeps only in-frame clonotypes and omits some of them. V and J calls and clone size are as listed in that table; D and trimming were resolved from the DNA. The table lists about 58,000 clones, 60% to 85% of them singletons. The clonotype originates from a human donor in a cohort sampled during active COVID-19. This chain joins TRBV27 and TRBJ1-5; no reliable D call. Material: peripheral blood. This CDR3 is CASSPYTNSNQPQHF. DNA for the CDR3: TGTGCCAGCAGTCCTTACACAAATAGCAATCAGCCCCAGCATTTT.